Listed here are 16 T cell receptor beta chains from one sample, sequenced in a study of response to subunit inactivated influenza vaccine. From the RT-PCR reads, TCRdb called clonotypes with MiXCR, one entry per CDR3 protein. Of 500,000 or so distinct CDR3 sequences listed, approximately 11% are singletons. Material: PBMCs from blood, obtained 45 days after vaccination. The origin of the receptors is a man aged 50-59 years who received an inactivated influenza vaccine.

This clonotype was counted ten times or more. This chain connects TRBV5-1 to TRBJ2-3, with 11 bases lining up with TRBD1. The V gene's germline CDR1 is SGHRS and CDR2 YFSETQ. Trimming took 0 bases from V and 4 from J; bases not matched to a gene: 1. The CDR3 length is 15 residues. Here the CDR3 DNA reads TGCGCCAGCAGCTTGGCGGGACAGGGGGCAGATACGCAGTATTTT. Translation: CASSLAGQGADTQYF.

This clonotype occurred a few times. The genes are TRBV5-1 and TRBJ2-5; unclear D gene. V gave up 4 bases and J gave up 8 bases, with 12 bases separating them. The CDR3 is made up of 12 amino acids. Germline V lookup: CDR1 SGHRS, CDR2 YFSETQ. This CDR3 reads CASSPPDVTQYF. The CDR3 DNA reads as TGCGCCAGCAGCCCACCGGATGTAACCCAGTACTTC.

This clonotype was seen repeatedly, ten times or more. This sequence joins TRBV11-2 and TRBJ2-1; D possibly matches TRBD1 or TRBD2 (5 bases each). Trimming pared 2 bases from V and 8 bases from J, leaving 22 bases between. Germline V gene lookup returns CDR1 SGHAT and CDR2 FQNNGV. The CDR3 loop spans 17 amino acids. In DNA, the CDR3 is TGTGCCAGCAGCTTATTTCTTGGGGGTGGCACTTTGGATGAGCAGTTCTTC. Its protein is CASSLFLGGGTLDEQFF.

The chain employs TRBV20-1 and TRBJ2-7; no definite D call. V was trimmed by 1 base and J by 5 bases, leaving 15 bases between them. The CDR3 totals 14 residues. Germline values: CDR1 DFQATT, CDR2 SNEGSKA (reference sequence). The CDR3 spells CSARVVRSGHEQYF. The CDR3, as DNA: TGCAGTGCTAGAGTCGTCAGGTCTGGGCACGAGCAGTACTTC.

This clonotype was seen a handful of times. V and J are TRBV5-1 and TRBJ2-5; tentative D call: TRBD1 (6 bases). There are 15 residues in the CDR3. Between the trimmed V and J ends, which lost 7 bases and 5 bases, there was a span of 21 bases. Germline V CDR1 and CDR2: SGHRS, YFSETQ. The CDR3: CASGTGQMGRETQYF. DNA for the CDR3: TGCGCCAGCGGAACCGGACAGATGGGTCGGGAGACCCAGTACTTC.

There are many counts of this clonotype. The genes are TRBV7-9 and TRBJ2-7; D is unclear. The CDR3 has 12 amino acids. CDR1 and CDR2 from the germline V gene are SEHNR and FQNEAQ (reference sequence). V dropped 8 bases and J dropped 1 base, with 9 bases sitting between them. The CDR3 region is CASAGKSYEQYF. For the CDR3, the DNA is TGTGCCAGCGCTGGGAAATCCTACGAGCAGTACTTC.

This clonotype was counted only a few times. As DNA, the CDR3 is TGTGCCATCAGTGAGTTCGGGACTAGCGGGGGGGCCCATCCCCCCGAGCAGTTCTTC. Its translation: CAISEFGTSGGAHPPEQFF. The chain combines TRBV10-3 with TRBJ2-1, with 16 bases lining up with TRBD2. This CDR3 is 19 amino acids long. Unmatched junction bases numbered 13, after V lost 1 base and J lost 10 bases. Germline CDR1 and CDR2: ENHRY and SYGVKD.

In this sample, this clonotype turned up a few times. This chain connects TRBV5-6 to TRBJ2-1; D may be TRBD1 or TRBD2 (5 bases each). CDR1 and CDR2 (germline): SGHDT, YYEEEE. Trimming took 6 bases from V and 9 from J, leaving 16 bases between them. This CDR3 has 13 amino acids. This CDR3 is CASNPLMRGEQFF. The CDR3, as DNA: TGTGCCAGCAACCCCCTTATGAGGGGTGAGCAGTTCTTC.

V and J are TRBV9 and TRBJ1-6, with D perhaps TRBD1 (5 bases). The length of the CDR3 is 16 residues. The V end lost 4 bases, the J end lost 7 bases, and 18 bases lay between the germline ends. CDR1 is SGDLS, CDR2 YYNGEE, per germline. The CDR3 DNA reads as TGTGCCAGCAGCCCCGCCCGCGGGACGATGAATTCACCCCTCCACTTT. This codes for CASSPARGTMNSPLHF.

The chain is built from TRBV6-2 or TRBV6-3 and TRBJ2-1; D is undetermined. The germline V gene has CDR1 MNHEY and CDR2 SVGEGT. CDR3 size: 15 residues. V lost 2 bases, J lost 6 bases, and 14 bases lay in between. Here the CDR3 DNA reads TGTGCCAGCAGTTACGTCCTAGGAGACGGCAATGAGCAGTTCTTC. Translating gives CASSYVLGDGNEQFF.

This clonotype was seen repeatedly, ten times or more. The genes are TRBV20-1 and TRBJ2-7, with 11 positions matching TRBD1. Germline V gene lookup returns CDR1 DFQATT and CDR2 SNEGSKA (reference sequence). CDR3 length equals 15 residues. The junction had 9 bases not matched to a gene; V was cut back by 5 bases and J by 3 bases. CDR3 coding DNA: TGCAGTGCTCATGCCAGGGACAGGGGGTTCTACGAGCAGTACTTC. This translates into CSAHARDRGFYEQYF.

This clonotype has only a few counts. V usage is TRBV20-1 and J usage is TRBJ2-7; no reliable D call. The CDR3 spans 14 residues. Trimming stripped 0 bases from V and 2 bases from J, with 11 bases between. Germline V gives CDR1 DFQATT, CDR2 SNEGSKA (reference sequence). The CDR3: CSAREGRSTYEQYF. CDR3 in DNA: TGCAGTGCTAGAGAAGGCCGGAGTACCTACGAGCAGTACTTC.

This clonotype was recorded many times. The CDR3 nucleotides are TGTGCCAGCAGCCCCCAGGGACGGACGGAGGAAAAACTGTTTTTT. Amino acids: CASSPQGRTEEKLFF. This rearrangement joins TRBV4-2 to TRBJ1-4; possibly TRBD1 for D (5 bases). CDR1 is LGHNA, CDR2 YNFKEQ, per germline. The CDR3 contains 15 residues. Trimming removed 4 bases from V and 8 bases from J, with 17 bases in between.

In its sample, this clonotype was seen a few times. This sequence joins TRBV20-1 and TRBJ1-2; tentatively, D is TRBD1 (6 bases). With 3 bases removed from V and 5 bases from J, the gap between germline ends came to 13 bases. The CDR3 totals 13 residues. Germline V gene data show CDR1 as DFQATT and CDR2 as SNEGSKA (reference sequence). Here the CDR3 reads CSASPLQGYGYTF. CDR3 in DNA: TGCAGTGCTAGCCCCTTGCAGGGGTATGGCTACACCTTC.

This clonotype has ten or more counts. The rearrangement uses TRBV11-2 and TRBJ2-3; 8 nucleotides line up with TRBD2. Germline V gene sequence: CDR1 SGHAT, CDR2 FQNNGV. The CDR3 spans 15 residues. V lost 5 bases, J lost 2 bases, and 6 bases stayed unmatched. The CDR3 spells CASSPLAGTTDTQYF. The CDR3 DNA follows: TGTGCCAGCAGCCCGTTAGCGGGGACCACAGATACGCAGTATTTT.

This clonotype has just a few counts. CDR3 sequence reads: CASSPTGVNSYEQYF. As DNA, the CDR3 is TGTGCCAGCAGCCCGACCGGCGTCAACTCCTACGAGCAGTACTTC. The V gene is TRBV28, the J gene TRBJ2-7; no firm D call. The CDR3 is 15 residues long. The V end lost 6 bases, the J end lost 0 bases, and 15 bases lay between the germline ends. CDR1 is MDHEN, CDR2 SYDVKM, per germline.